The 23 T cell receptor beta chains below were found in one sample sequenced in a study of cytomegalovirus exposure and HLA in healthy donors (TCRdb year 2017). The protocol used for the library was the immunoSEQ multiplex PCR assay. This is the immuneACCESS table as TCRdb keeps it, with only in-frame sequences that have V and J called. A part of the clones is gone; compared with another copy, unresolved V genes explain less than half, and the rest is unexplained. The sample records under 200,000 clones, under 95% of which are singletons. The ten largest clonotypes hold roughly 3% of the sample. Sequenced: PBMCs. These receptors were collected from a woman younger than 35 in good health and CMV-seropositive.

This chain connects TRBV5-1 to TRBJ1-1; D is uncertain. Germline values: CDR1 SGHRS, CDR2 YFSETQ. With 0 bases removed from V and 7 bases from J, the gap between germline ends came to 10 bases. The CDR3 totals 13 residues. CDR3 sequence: CASSLGTALEAFF. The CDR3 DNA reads TGCGCCAGCAGCTTGGGCACAGCCCTTGAAGCTTTCTTT.

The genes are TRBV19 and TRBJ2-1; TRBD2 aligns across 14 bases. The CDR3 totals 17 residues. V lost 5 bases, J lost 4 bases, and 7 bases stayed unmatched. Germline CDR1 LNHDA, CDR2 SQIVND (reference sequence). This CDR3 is CASSGLAGGFAYNEQFF. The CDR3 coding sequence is TGTGCCAGTAGTGGACTAGCGGGGGGATTCGCATACAATGAGCAGTTCTTC. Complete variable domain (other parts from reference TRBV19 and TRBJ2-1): DGGITQSPKYLFRKEGQNVTLSCEQNLNHDAMYWYRQDPGQGLRLIYYSQIVNDFQKGDIAEGYSVSREKKESFPLTVTSAQKNPTAFYLCASSGLAGGFAYNEQFFGPGTRLTVL.

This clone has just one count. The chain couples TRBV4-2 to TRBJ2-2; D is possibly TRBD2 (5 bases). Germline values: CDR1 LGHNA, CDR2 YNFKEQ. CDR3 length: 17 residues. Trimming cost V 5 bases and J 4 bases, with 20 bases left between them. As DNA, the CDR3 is TGTGCCAGCAGCAGCCCCCCCCGGGGTCGGGCCACCGGGGAGCTGTTTTTT. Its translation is CASSSPPRGRATGELFF.

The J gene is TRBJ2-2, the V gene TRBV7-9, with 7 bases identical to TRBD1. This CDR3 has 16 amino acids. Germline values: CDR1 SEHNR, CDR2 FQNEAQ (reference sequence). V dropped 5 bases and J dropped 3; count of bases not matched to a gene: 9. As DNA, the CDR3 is TGTGCCAGCAGCACGACAGGGTTTCGGTACACCGGGGAGCTGTTTTTT. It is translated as CASSTTGFRYTGELFF. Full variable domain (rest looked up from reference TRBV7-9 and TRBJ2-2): DTGVSQNPRHKITKRGQNVTFRCDPISEHNRLYWYRQTLGQGPEFLTYFQNEAQLEKSRLLSDRFSAERPKGSFSTLEIQRTEQGDSAMYLCASSTTGFRYTGELFFGEGSRLTVL.

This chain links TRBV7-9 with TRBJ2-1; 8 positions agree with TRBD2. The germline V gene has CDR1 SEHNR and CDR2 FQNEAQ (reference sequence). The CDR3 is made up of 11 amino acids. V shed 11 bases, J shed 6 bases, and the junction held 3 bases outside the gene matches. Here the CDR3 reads CADGTSNEQFF. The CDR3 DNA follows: TGTGCCGATGGGACTAGCAATGAGCAGTTCTTC.

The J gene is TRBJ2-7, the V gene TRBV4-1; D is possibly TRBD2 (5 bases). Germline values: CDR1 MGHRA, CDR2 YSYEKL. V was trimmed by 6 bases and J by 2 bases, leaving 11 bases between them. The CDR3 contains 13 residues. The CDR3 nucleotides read TGCGCCAGCAGACCCAGCGGAACCTACGAGCAGTACTTC. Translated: CASRPSGTYEQYF.

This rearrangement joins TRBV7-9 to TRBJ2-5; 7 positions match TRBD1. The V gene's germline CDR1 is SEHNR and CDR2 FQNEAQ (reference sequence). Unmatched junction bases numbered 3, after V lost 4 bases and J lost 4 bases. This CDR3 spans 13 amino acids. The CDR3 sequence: CASSSDRIETQYF. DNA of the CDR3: TGTGCCAGCAGCTCGGACAGGATAGAGACCCAGTACTTC.

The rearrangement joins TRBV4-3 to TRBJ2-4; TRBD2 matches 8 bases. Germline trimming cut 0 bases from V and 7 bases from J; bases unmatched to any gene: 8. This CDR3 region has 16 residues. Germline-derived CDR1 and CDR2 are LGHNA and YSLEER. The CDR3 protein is CASSQDQSGSGNIQYF. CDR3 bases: TGCGCCAGCAGCCAAGATCAAAGCGGGAGTGGGAACATTCAGTACTTC.

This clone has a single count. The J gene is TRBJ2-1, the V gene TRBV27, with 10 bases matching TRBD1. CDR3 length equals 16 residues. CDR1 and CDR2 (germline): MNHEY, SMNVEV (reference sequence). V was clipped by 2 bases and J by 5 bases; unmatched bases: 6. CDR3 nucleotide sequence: TGTGCCAGCAGTTTACCCCGGGACAGGGGCGACAATGAGCAGTTCTTC. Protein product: CASSLPRDRGDNEQFF.

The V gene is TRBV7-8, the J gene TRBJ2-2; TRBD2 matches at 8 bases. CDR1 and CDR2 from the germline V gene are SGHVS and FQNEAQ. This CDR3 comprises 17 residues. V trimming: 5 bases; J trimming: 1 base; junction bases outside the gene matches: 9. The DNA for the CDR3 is TGTGCCAGCAGCCCGACGGGACTAGGTGGGAACACCGGGGAGCTGTTTTTT. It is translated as CASSPTGLGGNTGELFF.

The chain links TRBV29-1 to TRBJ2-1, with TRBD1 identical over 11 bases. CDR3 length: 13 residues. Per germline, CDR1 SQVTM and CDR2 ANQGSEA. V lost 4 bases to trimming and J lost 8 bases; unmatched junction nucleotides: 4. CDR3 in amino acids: CSVAGQGAHEQFF. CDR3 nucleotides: TGCAGCGTTGCCGGACAGGGGGCGCATGAGCAGTTCTTC.

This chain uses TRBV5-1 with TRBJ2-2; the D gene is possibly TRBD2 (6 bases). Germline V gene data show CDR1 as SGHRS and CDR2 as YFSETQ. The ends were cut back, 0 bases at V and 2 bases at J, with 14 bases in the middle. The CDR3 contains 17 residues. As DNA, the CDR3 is TGCGCCAGCAGCTTGGTCTTACTAGCAGAAAACACCGGGGAGCTGTTTTTT. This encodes CASSLVLLAENTGELFF.

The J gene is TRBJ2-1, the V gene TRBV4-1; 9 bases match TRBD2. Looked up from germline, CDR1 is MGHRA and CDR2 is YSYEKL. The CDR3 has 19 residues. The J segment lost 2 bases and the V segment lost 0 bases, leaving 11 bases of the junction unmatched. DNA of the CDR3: TGCGCCAGCAGCCAAGATCCATTTGCAGCGGGAGGTGCCTACAATGAGCAGTTCTTC. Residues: CASSQDPFAAGGAYNEQFF.

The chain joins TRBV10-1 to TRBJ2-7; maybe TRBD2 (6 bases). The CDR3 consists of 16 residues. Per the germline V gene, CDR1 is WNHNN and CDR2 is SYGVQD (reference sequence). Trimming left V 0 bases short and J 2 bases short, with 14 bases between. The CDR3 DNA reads TGCGCCAGCAGTGAGTCGTTGAGGACTAAAACCTACGAGCAGTACTTC. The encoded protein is CASSESLRTKTYEQYF.

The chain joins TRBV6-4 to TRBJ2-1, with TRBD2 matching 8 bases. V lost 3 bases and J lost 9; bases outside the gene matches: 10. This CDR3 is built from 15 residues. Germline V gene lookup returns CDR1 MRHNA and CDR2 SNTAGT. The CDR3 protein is CASSEGLSGSSEQFF. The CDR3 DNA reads TGTGCCAGCAGTGAAGGTCTAAGCGGGAGTAGTGAGCAGTTCTTC.

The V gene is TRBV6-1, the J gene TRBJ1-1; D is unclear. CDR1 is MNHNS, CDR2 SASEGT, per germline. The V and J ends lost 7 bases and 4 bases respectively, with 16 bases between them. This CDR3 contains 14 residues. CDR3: CASTYTQSGTEAFF. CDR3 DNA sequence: TGTGCCAGCACCTACACACAATCGGGCACTGAAGCTTTCTTT.

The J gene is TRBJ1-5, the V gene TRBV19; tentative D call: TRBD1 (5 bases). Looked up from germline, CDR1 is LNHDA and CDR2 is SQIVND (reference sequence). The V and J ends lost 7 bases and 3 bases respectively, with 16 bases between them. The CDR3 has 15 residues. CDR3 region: CASTPALGLNQPQHF. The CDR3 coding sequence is TGTGCCAGTACCCCCGCCCTGGGGCTCAATCAGCCCCAGCATTTT. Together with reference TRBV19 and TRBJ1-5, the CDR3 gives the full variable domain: DGGITQSPKYLFRKEGQNVTLSCEQNLNHDAMYWYRQDPGQGLRLIYYSQIVNDFQKGDIAEGYSVSREKKESFPLTVTSAQKNPTAFYLCASTPALGLNQPQHFGDGTRLSIL.

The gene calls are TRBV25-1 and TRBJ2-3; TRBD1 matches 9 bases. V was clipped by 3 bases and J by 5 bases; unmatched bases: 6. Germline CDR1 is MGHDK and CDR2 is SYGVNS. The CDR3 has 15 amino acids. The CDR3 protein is CASSEGQGGGDTQYF. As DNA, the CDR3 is TGTGCCAGCAGTGAGGGACAGGGAGGAGGAGATACGCAGTATTTT.

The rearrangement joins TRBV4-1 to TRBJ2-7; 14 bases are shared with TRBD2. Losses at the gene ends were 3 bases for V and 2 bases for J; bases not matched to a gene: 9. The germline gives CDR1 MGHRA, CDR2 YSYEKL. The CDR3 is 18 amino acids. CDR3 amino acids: CASSHPPGTSGSPYEQYF. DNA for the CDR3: TGCGCCAGCAGCCATCCACCCGGGACTAGCGGGAGTCCCTACGAGCAGTACTTC.

This CDR3 reads CASSEAGGTGANVLTF. In DNA, the CDR3 is TGTGCCAGCAGTGAAGCGGGGGGTACCGGGGCCAACGTCCTGACTTTC. The chain joins TRBV6-1 to TRBJ2-6, with a tentative D call TRBD2 (6 bases). V was cut by 0 bases and J by 4 bases, with 10 bases left in between. The CDR3 sequence is 16 residues long. Germline CDR1 MNHNS, CDR2 SASEGT.

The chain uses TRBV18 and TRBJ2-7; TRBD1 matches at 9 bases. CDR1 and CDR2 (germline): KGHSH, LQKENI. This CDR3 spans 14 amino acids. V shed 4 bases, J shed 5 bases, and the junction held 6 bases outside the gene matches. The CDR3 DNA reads TGTGCCAGCTCACGGGGGACAGGGAGGGACGAGCAGTACTTC. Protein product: CASSRGTGRDEQYF.

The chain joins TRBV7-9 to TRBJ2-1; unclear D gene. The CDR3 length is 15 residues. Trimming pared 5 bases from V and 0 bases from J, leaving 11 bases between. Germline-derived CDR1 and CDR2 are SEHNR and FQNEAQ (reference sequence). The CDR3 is CASSPSSGSYNEQFF. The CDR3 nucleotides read TGTGCCAGCAGCCCGTCCTCCGGCTCCTACAATGAGCAGTTCTTC.

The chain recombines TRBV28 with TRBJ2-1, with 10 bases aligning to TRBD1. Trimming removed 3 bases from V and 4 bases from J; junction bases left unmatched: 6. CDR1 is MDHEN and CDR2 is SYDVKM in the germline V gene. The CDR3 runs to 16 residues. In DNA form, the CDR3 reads TGTGCCAGCAGTTTGCTGGACAGGGGGATTTACAATGAGCAGTTCTTC. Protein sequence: CASSLLDRGIYNEQFF. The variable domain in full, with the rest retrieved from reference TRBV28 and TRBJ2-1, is DVKVTQSSRYLVKRTGEKVFLECVQDMDHENMFWYRQDPGLGLRLIYFSYDVKMKEKGDIPEGYSVSREKKERFSLILESASTNQTSMYLCASSLLDRGIYNEQFFGPGTRLTVL.